Listed below are T cell receptor beta chains from one sample, sequenced in a study of OX40 agonist ivuxolimab in advanced cancers. Only in-frame clones appear in the TCRdb table, and some are missing; sequencing was by immunoSEQ multiplex PCR. The data show about 22,000 clones, about 88% seen once. Source: CD4+ or CD8+ T cells sorted from blood, taken in a trial of the OX40 agonist ivuxolimab. These receptors all come from an adult with an advanced solid tumor such as melanoma, head and neck, liver or kidney cancer. The CDR3 runs from the conserved cysteine through the conserved F or W. Fields, in order: clone size, D gene, V gene, J gene, CDR3 DNA, CDR3 protein. D genes are given only for firm matches. A row's size may be missing; if present it is once, few, many or a size class.

NA	TRBD2	TRBV10-2	TRBJ2-7	TGCGCCAGCAGGGGACTAGCGGGACTCTCATCTGCCTACGAGCAGTACTTC	CASRGLAGLSSAYEQYF
NA	TRBD2	TRBV12-5	TRBJ2-7	TGTGCTAGTGGTATGAGGCTAGCGGGAGGTTTGTACGAGCAGTACTTC	CASGMRLAGGLYEQYF
NA	TRBD2	TRBV19	TRBJ2-1	TGTGCCAGTAGTATTAGCGGGAGTTCCGGTGAGCAGTTCTTC	CASSISGSSGEQFF
NA	NA	TRBV7-8	TRBJ2-7	TGTGCCAGCAGCTTAGGGCCCCGGTCCCCCTTGGAGCAGTACTTC	CASSLGPRSPLEQYF
NA	TRBD1	TRBV7-9	TRBJ2-7	TGTGCCAGCAGTCCCACAGGGGACGAGCAGTACTTC	CASSPTGDEQYF
NA	TRBD1	TRBV5-1	TRBJ1-1	TGCGCCAGCAGCTTGGTAGGGGGCTGGACTGAAGCTTTCTTT	CASSLVGGWTEAFF
NA	NA	TRBV6-1	TRBJ2-1	TGTGCCAGCAGTGGGCTAGCGATTCCCCTTGGTGAGCAGTTCTTC	CASSGLAIPLGEQFF
NA	NA	TRBV9	TRBJ2-7	TGTGCCAGCAGCGCCTCAGGGACCTCGGCCTACGAGCAGTACTTC	CASSASGTSAYEQYF
once	TRBD2	TRBV6-6	TRBJ2-7	TGTGCCAGCAGTTACCCGGGACTAGCCGCCGAGCAGTACTTC	CASSYPGLAAEQYF
NA	NA	TRBV7-9	TRBJ2-2	TGTGCCAGCAGCTTAGAAACCAGGGTACACGGGGAGCTGTTTTTT	CASSLETRVHGELFF
NA	TRBD2	TRBV28	TRBJ2-7	TGTGCCAGCAGTTTTTTAGCGGGGGGCGGGACAGGTGTCGAGCAGTACTTC	CASSFLAGGGTGVEQYF
NA	NA	TRBV27	TRBJ2-5	TGTGCCAGCAGTTTATTGAGGGATTTCGGGACCCAGTACTTC	CASSLLRDFGTQYF
NA	NA	TRBV7-9	TRBJ2-7	TGTGCCAGCAGCTTAGGAGACTACGAGCAGTACTTC	CASSLGDYEQYF
NA	NA	TRBV4-1	TRBJ1-1	TGCGCCAGCAGCTTAGTGGAGGGTGAGGCCTTGAGGCTCACTGAAGCTTTCTTT	CASSLVEGEALRLTEAFF
NA	NA	TRBV5-4	TRBJ2-7	TGTGCCAGCAGCTCTGCCTACGAGCAGTACTTC	CASSSAYEQYF
NA	NA	TRBV2	TRBJ2-1	TGTGCCAGCAGTGATACTCGTTACAATGAGCAGTTCTTC	CASSDTRYNEQFF
NA	NA	TRBV5-8	TRBJ2-3	TGTGCCAGCAGCTCCTCGGTCGGCACAGATACGCAGTATTTT	CASSSSVGTDTQYF
NA	NA	TRBV6-6	TRBJ1-5	TGTGCCAGCAGGGAGGACATCCTTGAACAGCCCCAGCATTTT	CASREDILEQPQHF
NA	TRBD2	TRBV27	TRBJ2-1	TGTGCCAGCAGCGCAGGGACTAGCGGGGCTGCTGAGCAGTTCTTC	CASSAGTSGAAEQFF
NA	TRBD2	TRBV9	TRBJ2-7	TGTGCCAGCAGCGTAGCCGGGACCGGGGGGGAGCAGTACTTC	CASSVAGTGGEQYF
NA	NA	TRBV7-8	TRBJ2-1	TGTGCCAGCAGCTTAGACACCAATGAGCAGTTCTTC	CASSLDTNEQFF
NA	NA	TRBV6-1	TRBJ2-7	TGTGCCAGCAGTGAAAACCAATACGAGCAGTACTTC	CASSENQYEQYF
NA	TRBD2	TRBV7-8	TRBJ2-3	TGTGCCAGCAGCCCTGGACTAGTGGGCACAGATACGCAGTATTTT	CASSPGLVGTDTQYF
NA	NA	TRBV10-1	TRBJ2-7	TGCGCCAGCAGTGAGGCAGGGTTCTCCTACGAGCAGTACTTC	CASSEAGFSYEQYF
once	NA	TRBV11-2	TRBJ2-1	TGTGCCAGCAGCCAGGGGGACTACTACAATGAGCAGTTCTTC	CASSQGDYYNEQFF
NA	TRBD1	TRBV7-9	TRBJ1-1	TGTGCCAGCAGCTTATCGGGACAGTCTAACACTGAAGCTTTCTTT	CASSLSGQSNTEAFF
NA	NA	TRBV2	TRBJ2-7	TGTGCCAGCAGTGCCGACAGGTCCCTACGGGAGCAGTACTTC	CASSADRSLREQYF
NA	TRBD1	TRBV27	TRBJ2-1	TGTGCCAGCAGTTGGAGGACAGGGGCCAACAATGAGCAGTTCTTC	CASSWRTGANNEQFF
NA	NA	TRBV5-1	TRBJ2-1	TGCGCCAGCACCCAGGGGGGGAGAGTTAATGAGCAGTTCTTC	CASTQGGRVNEQFF
NA	NA	TRBV14	TRBJ2-2	TGTGCCAGCAGCCAAGCCCAGACAGGAATATACACCGGGGAGCTGTTTTTT	CASSQAQTGIYTGELFF
NA	TRBD1	TRBV4-1	TRBJ1-1	TGCGCCAGCAGCCCCAGGGGGGGACTGTCGAACACTGAAGCTTTCTTT	CASSPRGGLSNTEAFF
NA	TRBD1	TRBV13	TRBJ2-1	TGTGCCAGCAGACTTATTGGACAGGATAACAATGAGCAGTTCTTC	CASRLIGQDNNEQFF
NA	NA	TRBV14	TRBJ1-4	TGTGCCAGCAGCCAAGGACGGGGCCCGATAAATGAAAAACTGTTTTTT	CASSQGRGPINEKLFF
NA	TRBD2	TRBV10-3	TRBJ2-1	TGTGCCACGACAGGGACTAGCGGGAACAATGAGCAGTTCTTC	CATTGTSGNNEQFF
NA	NA	TRBV7-6	TRBJ2-1	TGTGCCAGCAGCTGGGGCATGGGCAATGAGCAGTTCTTC	CASSWGMGNEQFF
few	NA	TRBV7-9	TRBJ1-3	TGTGCCAGCAGCTTAGATTTAGGGGTCTCTGGAAACACCATATATTTT	CASSLDLGVSGNTIYF
few	TRBD2	TRBV7-8	TRBJ2-1	TGTGCCAGCAGTGGACTAGCGGGTTGGGATGAGCAGTTCTTC	CASSGLAGWDEQFF
NA	NA	TRBV10-3	TRBJ2-7	TGTGCCATTATGATGGGCTACGAGCAGTACTTC	CAIMMGYEQYF
NA	TRBD2	TRBV6-5	TRBJ2-7	TGTGCCAGCGCGCCTAGCGGGGCCTACGAGCAGTACTTC	CASAPSGAYEQYF
NA	NA	TRBV30	TRBJ1-5	TGTGCCTGGAGTGTATATTGGGGATCTCAGCCCCAGCATTTT	CAWSVYWGSQPQHF
NA	NA	TRBV10-2	TRBJ2-7	TGCGCCAGCAGCGGGTCTCCCTACGAGCAGTACTTC	CASSGSPYEQYF
NA	NA	TRBV7-9	TRBJ2-5	TGTGCCAGCAGCTTATCGCGGGAGACCCAGTACTTC	CASSLSRETQYF
NA	NA	TRBV7-2	TRBJ2-7	TGTGCCAGCAGCTTAGGTGGAGCGGGCTACGAGCAGTACTTC	CASSLGGAGYEQYF
NA	NA	TRBV13	TRBJ2-7	TGTGCCAGCAGCTTAGGCCTAGTAAGCTACGAGCAGTACTTC	CASSLGLVSYEQYF
NA	TRBD2	TRBV27	TRBJ2-1	TGTGCCAGCAGCCCCTCGCGTCTAGCGGATAACAATGAGCAGTTCTTC	CASSPSRLADNNEQFF
NA	TRBD1	TRBV10-1	TRBJ2-5	TGCGCCAGCAGTGACCGCTACGGGACAGAAGAGACCCAGTACTTC	CASSDRYGTEETQYF
once	TRBD2	TRBV9	TRBJ2-1	TGTGCCAGCAGCGCCGAGGGGCTAGCGGGAGTCAGCAATGAGCAGTTCTTC	CASSAEGLAGVSNEQFF
NA	TRBD1	TRBV19	TRBJ2-2	TGTGCCAGTAGTACCGGGACAGGGCCTTTGAGCGCCGGGGAGCTGTTTTTT	CASSTGTGPLSAGELFF
NA	NA	TRBV6-6	TRBJ2-7	TGTGCCAGCAGTTACCAGGCTTCCTACGAGCAGTACTTC	CASSYQASYEQYF
NA	NA	TRBV15	TRBJ2-7	TGTGCCACCAGCCCCTCGGGGGCCCCTTACGAGCAGTACTTC	CATSPSGAPYEQYF
NA	NA	TRBV27	TRBJ2-7	TGTGCCAGCAGTTCGAGGGAGCGGATGTACTACGAGCAGTACTTC	CASSSRERMYYEQYF
NA	NA	TRBV14	TRBJ1-2	TGTGCCAGCAGCCCGACGAGCGGCCCTTATGGCTACACCTTC	CASSPTSGPYGYTF